This TCR beta chain was identified during a study of T cell clusters in autoimmune cytopenias. Study-wide context: TRB sequencing had a median about 49,000 reads and 2,350 distinct clonotypes per sample.

CDR1 and CDR2 (germline): SGHRS, YFSETQ. The CDR3 extends over 15 amino acids. Each sample's input was around 270 ng genomic DNA, 38,000 or so genome equivalents. TRB was amplified by touch-down multiplex PCR, primer pools A and B combined. TCRdb re-called the multiplex PCR reads; one entry per CDR3 protein, DNA not given. Its listing shows 4,000 to 5,000 distinct CDR3 sequences. The same sample was also studied in work on T cell repertoires in aging, cancer and after chemotherapy.

Specimen: peripheral blood. This sequence originates from a human donor in good health. The chain is built from TRBV5-1 and TRBJ2-1; TCRdb reports TRBD2, a call that lacks DNA to check it against. This CDR3 is CASSLPGTSGDEQFF.